This T cell receptor beta chain was profiled in a study of low-dose radiotherapy and immunotherapy resistance in tumors. Background on the study: Fractions of 0.5 Gy went to Cohort 1 every 2 weeks, totaling 6.5 Gy. Patients' oral aspirin dose was 300 mg daily across four cycles from cycle 1 day 1.

Covering alpha and beta chains, TRAV- and TRBV-specific primers were used for the first-strand cDNA. The PCR that amplified TCRs ran for around 20 cycles, relying on a constant-region primer and a V-primer adapter. TCRdb re-derived calls from the reads in MiXCR, one entry per CDR3 protein. The sample records 70,000 to 95,000 distinct CDR3 sequences, 15% to 20% being singletons. The V segment lost 2 bases and the J segment 2 bases; nucleotides outside the gene matches: 0. The germline V gene has CDR1 ENHRY and CDR2 SYGVKD. The CDR3 is made up of 13 amino acids. This clonotype was detected ten times or more. The time point denotes: before trial treatment. Each donor was administered nivolumab, ipilimumab, aspirin, low-dose cyclophosphamide and low-dose radiotherapy. The patients who were eligible all carried advanced solid tumors that lacked tumor-infiltrating lymphocytes, meaning the tumors were TIL-negative.

Sequenced here: PBMCs, sampled before treatment. This rearrangement joins TRBV10-3 to TRBJ2-7; the match to TRBD2 covers 7 bases. The sequence was obtained from a male donor with prostate cancer. CDR3 amino acids: CAISEREAYEQYF. In nucleotides, the CDR3 is TGTGCCATCAGTGAGCGGGAGGCCTACGAGCAGTACTTC.